This T cell receptor (beta chain) was obtained from a study of cytomegalovirus exposure and HLA in healthy donors. The PCR made use of 60 Vbeta and 13 Jbeta primers. Sequencing used immunoSEQ multiplex PCR; TCRdb keeps in-frame clones, though not all of them. The sample includes roughly 180,000 clones, around 77% of them seen just once. Study-wide results and limits: When analyzed later, a missense DCLRE1C variant was found to be linked to TCR beta V- and J-gene trimming. 87-base-pair reads could not separate some V segments, including TRBV6-2 and TRBV6-3. As a later analysis revealed, the rate of TCR association differed by HLA locus, with DRB1 most and HLA-C fewest. Fewer than 200 TCR beta chains were listed as cytomegalovirus-associated.

The length of the CDR3 is 15 residues. Trimming left V 0 bases short and J 0 bases short, with 7 bases between. CDR1 and CDR2 from the germline V gene are SGDLS and YYNGEE. For this clone: What it binds is not known.

The sequencing input was PBMCs. The clonotype was recovered from a woman aged 25 to 45 in good health and CMV-seronegative. The rearrangement links TRBV9 to TRBJ1-3; the D gene is possibly TRBD1 (5 bases). This CDR3 reads CASSVGQISGNTIYF. As DNA, the CDR3 is TGTGCCAGCAGCGTAGGACAGATCTCTGGAAACACCATATATTTT.